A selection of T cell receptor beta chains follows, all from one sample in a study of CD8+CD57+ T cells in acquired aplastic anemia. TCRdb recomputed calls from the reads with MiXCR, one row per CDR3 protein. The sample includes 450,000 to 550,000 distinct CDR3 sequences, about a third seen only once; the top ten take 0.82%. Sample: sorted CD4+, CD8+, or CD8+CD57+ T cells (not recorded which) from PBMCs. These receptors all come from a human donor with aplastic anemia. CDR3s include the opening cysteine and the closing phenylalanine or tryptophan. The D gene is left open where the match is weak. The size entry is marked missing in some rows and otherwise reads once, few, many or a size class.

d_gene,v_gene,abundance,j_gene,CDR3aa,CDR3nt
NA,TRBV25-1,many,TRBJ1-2,CASTEKGNYGYTF,TGTGCCAGCACCGAAAAGGGTAACTATGGCTACACCTTC
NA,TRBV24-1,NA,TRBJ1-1,CATRLYPLNTEAFF,TGTGCCACCCGCCTTTATCCGTTGAACACTGAAGCTTTCTTT
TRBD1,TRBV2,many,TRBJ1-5,CASSVQGADQPQHF,TGTGCCAGCAGTGTTCAGGGGGCCGATCAGCCCCAGCATTTT
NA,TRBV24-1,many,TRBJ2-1,CATSDPDLPNEQFF,TGTGCCACCAGTGATCCGGATCTGCCAAATGAGCAGTTCTTC
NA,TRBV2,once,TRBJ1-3,CASSETGQLRGTIYF,TGTGCCAGCAGTGAAACTGGACAGCTTCGCGGCACCATATATTTT
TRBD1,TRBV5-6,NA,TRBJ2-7,CASSLQGSWEQYF,TGTGCCAGCAGCCTACAGGGGTCTTGGGAGCAGTACTTC
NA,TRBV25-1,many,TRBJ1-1,CASSEAGAWSEAFF,TGTGCCAGCAGTGAGGCAGGGGCATGGTCTGAAGCTTTCTTT
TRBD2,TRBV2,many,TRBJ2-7,CASRTSGTYEQYF,TGTGCCAGTAGGACTAGCGGGACCTACGAGCAGTACTTC
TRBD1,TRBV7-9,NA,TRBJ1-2,CASSSETRGVYGYTF,TGTGCCAGCAGCTCCGAGACCAGGGGGGTCTATGGCTACACCTTC
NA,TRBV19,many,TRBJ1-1,CASSIVGRWNTEAFF,TGTGCCAGTAGTATTGTCGGCAGATGGAACACTGAAGCTTTCTTT
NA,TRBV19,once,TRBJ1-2,CASTNPANYGYTF,TGTGCCAGTACTAACCCGGCTAACTATGGCTACACCTTC
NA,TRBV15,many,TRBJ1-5,CATSRDKDQPQHF,TGTGCCACCAGCAGAGATAAGGATCAGCCCCAGCATTTT
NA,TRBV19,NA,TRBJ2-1,CASSIQPPGYNEQFF,TGTGCCAGTAGTATACAGCCTCCGGGGTACAATGAGCAGTTCTTC
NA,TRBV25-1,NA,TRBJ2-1,CASGSSRLSFF,TGTGCCAGCGGGAGTAGTAGGTTGTCGTTCTTC
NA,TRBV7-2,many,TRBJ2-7,CASSYHMAYEQYF,TGTGCCAGCAGCTACCACATGGCCTACGAGCAGTACTTC
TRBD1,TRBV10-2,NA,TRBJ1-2,CASSEMDRANYGYTF,TGCGCCAGCAGTGAGATGGACAGGGCGAACTATGGCTACACCTTC
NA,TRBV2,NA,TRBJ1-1,CASSEGRGGAEAFF,TGTGCCAGCAGTGAAGGGCGGGGTGGCGCTGAAGCTTTCTTT
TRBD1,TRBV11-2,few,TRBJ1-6,CASSSGTVRSPYNSPLHF,TGTGCCAGCAGTTCCGGGACAGTGAGGAGCCCCTATAATTCACCCCTCCACTTT
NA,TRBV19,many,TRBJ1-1,CATTQGSNTEAFF,TGTGCCACCACCCAGGGGTCGAACACTGAAGCTTTCTTT
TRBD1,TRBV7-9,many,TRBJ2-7,CASSVLARGSLYEQYF,TGTGCCAGCAGCGTGTTGGCCAGGGGGTCCCTCTACGAGCAGTACTTC
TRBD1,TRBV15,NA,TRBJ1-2,CATSFRDRGSYGYTF,TGTGCCACCAGCTTCCGGGACAGGGGGTCCTATGGCTACACCTTC
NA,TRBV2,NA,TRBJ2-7,CASNGGMAYEQYF,TGTGCCAGCAATGGAGGCATGGCCTACGAGCAGTACTTC
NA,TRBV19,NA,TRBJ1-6,CATPLRALGSHNSPLHF,TGTGCCACTCCCCTTCGGGCCCTCGGGTCCCATAATTCACCCCTCCACTTT
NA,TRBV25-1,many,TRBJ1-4,CASGSEKLFF,TGTGCCAGTGGAAGCGAAAAACTGTTTTTT
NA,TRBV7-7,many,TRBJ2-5,CASSPRVPETQYF,TGTGCTAGCAGTCCCAGGGTTCCAGAGACCCAGTACTTC
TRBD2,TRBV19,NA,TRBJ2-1,CASSISSGTYNEQFF,TGTGCCAGTAGTATCTCTAGCGGGACCTACAATGAGCAGTTCTTC